This paragraph covers one TCR beta chain sequence. These data belong to a study of shared clonotypes between healthy human individuals. This CDR3 region has 14 residues. Germline V gene sequence: CDR1 MNHNS, CDR2 SASEGT. V shed 7 bases, J shed 3 bases, and the junction held 8 bases outside the gene matches. The method was immunoSEQ multiplex PCR; TCRdb's version includes in-frame clones alone and lacks a portion of them. Among roughly 330,000 clones listed, around 72% were seen once. The sequence came from a man between 25 and 39 years old in good health. Sequences were obtained from memory CD4+ T cells sorted from blood. The sample's subset: CD45RA-negative fraction. The V gene is TRBV6-1, the J gene TRBJ2-7; 8 nucleotides match TRBD1. The DNA for the CDR3 is TGTGCCAGCATCCGGGGGACAGGCATCTACGAGCAGTACTTC. Encoded protein: CASIRGTGIYEQYF.